One and the same sample provided the 31 T cell receptor beta chains below, sequenced in a study of T cell responses to AZD1222 COVID-19 vaccine. Data came from immunoSEQ multiplex PCR; TCRdb stores just in-frame clones and leaves some out. The sample records 100,000 to 150,000 clones, about 93% being singletons. The material sequenced was peripheral blood, taken on day 0 of AZD1222 vaccination. The source is an adult in good health.

This clone has just a few counts. The chain employs TRBV7-2 and TRBJ1-1; 7 positions match TRBD1. This CDR3 is 15 amino acids long. With V trimmed by 3 bases and J by 3 bases, 7 bases remained unmatched. Germline V gene sequence: CDR1 SGHTA, CDR2 FQGNSA. The CDR3 bases are TGTGCCAGCAGCTTGTCGTTTACAGGGGACACTGAAGCTTTCTTT. Translated, it gives CASSLSFTGDTEAFF.

The CDR3 sequence is CASSGGTVSSGEQYF. CDR3 nucleotide sequence: TGTGCCAGCAGCGGGGGGACCGTCTCGTCTGGCGAGCAGTACTTC. The gene calls are TRBV7-6 and TRBJ2-7; D might be TRBD2 (6 bases). Germline V gene data show CDR1 as SGHVS and CDR2 as FNYEAQ. This CDR3 is built from 15 residues. V lost 5 bases, J lost 6 bases, and 20 bases lay in between.

The J gene is TRBJ2-3, the V gene TRBV20-1; D ambiguous. The germline CDR1 and CDR2 sequences are DFQATT and SNEGSKA (reference sequence). Deletions cut 6 bases from V and 5 bases from J, with 6 bases between. The CDR3 is 10 amino acids. CDR3 region: CSAVEDTQYF. The CDR3 DNA reads TGCAGTGCCGTTGAAGATACGCAGTATTTT.

This clone was found a few times. V is TRBV29-1 and J is TRBJ2-1, with TRBD1 matching 8 bases. Germline lookup yields CDR1 SQVTM and CDR2 ANQGSEA. The trim removed 4 bases at V and 4 bases at J, leaving 6 bases unmatched. This CDR3 is built from 14 residues. CDR3 residues: CSVVRDRTYNEQFF. The CDR3 DNA is TGCAGCGTTGTGAGGGACAGGACTTACAATGAGCAGTTCTTC.

The V call is TRBV19, the J call TRBJ2-2, with D possibly matching TRBD2 (6 bases). The germline V gene has CDR1 LNHDA and CDR2 SQIVND (reference sequence). The CDR3 covers 15 residues. V gave up 5 bases and J gave up 3 bases, with 13 bases separating them. The CDR3 DNA sequence: TGTGCCAGTAGTGCAGCCGGGAGACACACCGGGGAGCTGTTTTTT. It yields the protein CASSAAGRHTGELFF.

V usage is TRBV14 and J usage is TRBJ2-5, with TRBD1 matching over 8 bases. The V segment lost 2 bases and the J segment 2 bases; nucleotides outside the gene matches: 1. Germline CDR1 SGHDN, CDR2 FVKESK. This CDR3 region has 14 residues. The CDR3 bases are TGTGCCAGCAGCCAAAACAGGGGGCAAGAGACCCAGTACTTC. Translating gives CASSQNRGQETQYF. Full variable domain (missing parts from reference TRBV14 and TRBJ2-5): EAGVTQFPSHSVIEKGQTVTLRCDPISGHDNLYWYRRVMGKEIKFLLHFVKESKQDESGMPNNRFLAERTGGTYSTLKVQPAELEDSGVYFCASSQNRGQETQYFGPGTRLLVL.

The chain carries TRBV9 and TRBJ2-2; D remains unclear. V lost 0 bases and J 6 bases, leaving 6 bases between the germline ends. CDR3 size: 13 residues. Per the germline V gene, CDR1 is SGDLS and CDR2 is YYNGEE. CDR3 loop: CASSVVSPGELFF. The CDR3 coding sequence is TGTGCCAGCAGCGTAGTATCTCCCGGGGAGCTGTTTTTT.

The chain is built from TRBV19 and TRBJ1-6, with D possibly matching TRBD1 (6 bases). Germline CDR1 and CDR2: LNHDA and SQIVND (reference sequence). The V end lost 7 bases, the J end lost 7 bases, and 14 bases lay between the germline ends. The CDR3 length is 14 residues. The CDR3 protein is CASTNRAKNSPLHF. As DNA, the CDR3 is TGTGCCAGTACTAACAGGGCTAAAAATTCACCCCTCCACTTT.

The chain combines TRBV7-9 with TRBJ2-5; D is unresolved. Trimming took 1 base from V and 1 from J, leaving 7 bases between them. The CDR3 is 14 residues long. Germline loops: CDR1 SEHNR, CDR2 FQNEAQ (reference sequence). The CDR3: CASSLGLAQETQYF. CDR3 nucleotides: TGTGCCAGCAGCTTAGGGCTGGCCCAAGAGACCCAGTACTTC.

The chain uses TRBV7-8 and TRBJ1-1; D unresolved. Germline assignment: CDR1 SGHVS and CDR2 FQNEAQ. This CDR3 has 13 amino acids. Trimming stripped 5 bases from V and 3 bases from J, with 10 bases between. CDR3 region: CASSLRGDTEAFF. CDR3 in DNA: TGTGCCAGCAGCCTCCGCGGGGACACTGAAGCTTTCTTT.

This chain connects TRBV4-1 to TRBJ2-7; 8 bases fit TRBD2. The germline CDR1 and CDR2 sequences are MGHRA and YSYEKL. This CDR3 region has 17 residues. J was trimmed by 5 bases and V by 1 base; bases with no gene match: 13. Written as DNA, the CDR3 is TGCGCCAGCAGCCAAGGGCGGGCGGGAGGACCTCTGGACGAGCAGTACTTC. Encoded protein: CASSQGRAGGPLDEQYF.

The chain joins TRBV4-3 to TRBJ2-7; 7 bases agree with TRBD1. With V trimmed by 1 base and J by 0 bases, 0 bases remained unmatched. This CDR3 has 14 residues. Germline V gene lookup returns CDR1 LGHNA and CDR2 YSLEER. The CDR3 DNA sequence: TGCGCCAGCAGCCAAGGACAGGGCTCCTACGAGCAGTACTTC. Amino acids: CASSQGQGSYEQYF.

The J gene is TRBJ1-1, the V gene TRBV20-1; D is unclear. This CDR3 is built from 15 residues. V lost 3 bases, J lost 0 bases, and 14 bases lay in between. The germline CDR1 and CDR2 sequences are DFQATT and SNEGSKA (reference sequence). This chain's CDR3 is CSASHTASLNTEAFF. The CDR3, as DNA: TGCAGTGCTAGTCATACTGCTTCCCTGAACACTGAAGCTTTCTTT.

The chain joins TRBV9 to TRBJ2-7, with D unclear. V shed 0 bases and J shed 2 bases, with 9 bases lying between them. CDR3 length: 14 amino acids. CDR1 SGDLS and CDR2 YYNGEE come from the germline V gene. In DNA form, the CDR3 reads TGTGCCAGCAGCGTAGAGCCTTCCACCTACGAGCAGTACTTC. As protein: CASSVEPSTYEQYF. The full variable domain, rest sourced from reference TRBV9 and TRBJ2-7, is DSGVTQTPKHLITATGQRVTLRCSPRSGDLSVYWYQQSLDQGLQFLIQYYNGEERAKGNILERFSAQQFPDLHSELNLSSLELGDSALYFCASSVEPSTYEQYFGPGTRLTVT.

This clone was detected only once. V and J are TRBV7-2 and TRBJ2-7; no clear D. The CDR3 covers 14 residues. The V and J ends lost 4 bases and 1 base respectively, with 11 bases between them. Looked up from germline, CDR1 is SGHTA and CDR2 is FQGNSA. In nucleotides, the CDR3 is TGTGCCAGCAGCTCCTCCTCGCGTTCCTACGAGCAGTACTTC. It codes for CASSSSSRSYEQYF.

The chain carries TRBV5-1 and TRBJ1-5; no clear D. Germline CDR1 SGHRS, CDR2 YFSETQ. CDR3 length: 13 amino acids. V dropped 4 bases and J dropped 7 bases, with 12 bases sitting between them. CDR3 sequence: CASSLGDHQPQHF. CDR3 DNA: TGCGCCAGCAGCCTCGGGGATCACCAGCCCCAGCATTTT. The full variable domain, in which reference TRBV5-1 and TRBJ1-5 provide the parts outside the CDR3, is KAGVTQTPRYLIKTRGQQVTLSCSPISGHRSVSWYQQTPGQGLQFLFEYFSETQRNKGNFPGRFSGRQFSNSRSEMNVSTLELGDSALYLCASSLGDHQPQHFGDGTRLSIL.

The genes are TRBV4-1 and TRBJ2-7, with TRBD1 matching 7 bases. CDR3 size: 14 residues. Per germline, CDR1 MGHRA and CDR2 YSYEKL. After removal of 1 base from V and 2 bases from J, the junction contained 2 bases not matched to a gene. CDR3: CASSQGDRPYEQYF. The CDR3 DNA follows: TGCGCCAGCAGCCAAGGGGACAGACCCTACGAGCAGTACTTC.

This clone was counted a single time. The gene calls are TRBV15 and TRBJ1-5; 10 bases are a match to TRBD1. The CDR3 runs 18 residues. Germline V gene lookup returns CDR1 LNHNV and CDR2 YYDKDF (reference sequence). J was trimmed by 2 bases and V by 0 bases; bases with no gene match: 7. The CDR3 region is CATSRDSFGTGGNQPQHF. CDR3 nucleotide sequence: TGTGCCACCAGCAGAGATTCTTTTGGGACAGGGGGCAATCAGCCCCAGCATTTT. The whole variable domain, filled in from reference TRBV15 and TRBJ1-5, reads DAMVIQNPRYQVTQFGKPVTLSCSQTLNHNVMYWYQQKSSQAPKLLFHYYDKDFNNEADTPDNFQSRRPNTSFCFLDIRSPGLGDTAMYLCATSRDSFGTGGNQPQHFGDGTRLSIL.

The chain has TRBV7-9 and TRBJ1-4; D call uncertain. V lost 1 base, J lost 0 bases, and 9 bases lay in between. The V gene's germline CDR1 is SEHNR and CDR2 FQNEAQ (reference sequence). This CDR3 has 16 amino acids. Written as DNA, the CDR3 is TGTGCCAGCAGCTTAGGTGCCACTGCAACTAATGAAAAACTGTTTTTT. Residues: CASSLGATATNEKLFF.

The rearrangement joins TRBV11-2 to TRBJ1-3; 7 nucleotides agree with TRBD1. The CDR3 extends over 16 amino acids. In germline, CDR1 is SGHAT, CDR2 FQNNGV. The junction had 7 bases not matched to a gene; V was cut back by 5 bases and J by 0 bases. The CDR3 nucleotides read TGTGCCAGCAGCACCGCAGGGGGTTTCTCTGGAAACACCATATATTTT. Protein product: CASSTAGGFSGNTIYF.

The CDR3 nucleotides read TGTGCCAGCAGCCAAGCGGGGGACTGGTCCTACGAGCAGTACTTC. Its translation is CASSQAGDWSYEQYF. V gene TRBV14 combines with J gene TRBJ2-7, with D possibly TRBD2 on 6 matching bases. The CDR3 totals 15 residues. V lost 1 base to trimming and J lost 1 base, with 11 bases between them. Germline CDR1 reads SGHDN; CDR2 reads FVKESK.

Here the CDR3 DNA reads TGTGCCAGCAACAGGGAAGGAAACACCATATATTTT. As protein: CASNREGNTIYF. The chain links TRBV6-6 to TRBJ1-3, with a possible D match to TRBD1 (6 bases). CDR1 is MNHNY, CDR2 SVGAGI, per germline (reference sequence). The CDR3 runs to 12 residues. Trimming took 7 bases from V and 4 from J, leaving 8 bases between them.

V gene TRBV5-5 combines with J gene TRBJ2-1; 14 nucleotides agree with TRBD2. Germline V gives CDR1 SGHKS, CDR2 YYEKEE (reference sequence). The CDR3 sequence is 17 residues long. V lost 0 bases to trimming and J lost 4 bases; unmatched junction nucleotides: 3. The chain's CDR3 is CASSLARLAGGYNEQFF. In DNA, the CDR3 is TGTGCCAGCAGCTTGGCGCGACTAGCGGGAGGGTACAATGAGCAGTTCTTC. Full variable domain (remainder filled in from reference TRBV5-5 and TRBJ2-1): DAGVTQSPTHLIKTRGQQVTLRCSPISGHKSVSWYQQVLGQGPQFIFQYYEKEERGRGNFPDRFSARQFPNYSSELNVNALLLGDSALYLCASSLARLAGGYNEQFFGPGTRLTVL.

The rearrangement joins TRBV7-9 to TRBJ2-7; D is perhaps TRBD1 or TRBD2 (5 bases each). Per germline, CDR1 SEHNR and CDR2 FQNEAQ (reference sequence). The CDR3 totals 16 residues. V was clipped by 5 bases and J by 1 base, with 18 bases between them. This CDR3 reads CASSMTTGTLSYEQYF. CDR3 sequence (DNA): TGTGCCAGCAGCATGACCACCGGGACCTTATCCTACGAGCAGTACTTC.

The chain carries TRBV30 and TRBJ1-6, with D maybe TRBD1 (5 bases). From germline, CDR1 is GTSNPN and CDR2 SVGIG (reference sequence). Trimming removed 6 bases from V and 4 bases from J, with 13 bases in between. This CDR3 has 14 residues. The CDR3 coding sequence is TGTGCCTGTCGACCGGGACCTTATAATTCACCCCTCCACTTT. This codes for CACRPGPYNSPLHF.

The gene calls are TRBV19 and TRBJ1-3; 7 bases agree with TRBD1. CDR1 is LNHDA and CDR2 is SQIVND in the germline V gene (reference sequence). The length of the CDR3 is 15 residues. Unmatched junction bases numbered 9, after V lost 8 bases and J lost 2 bases. In DNA, the CDR3 is TGTGCCAGTTCAATCCGGACAGGAGCTGGAAACACCATATATTTT. Amino acids: CASSIRTGAGNTIYF.

This chain joins TRBV5-1 and TRBJ1-1, with TRBD1 matching 12 bases. The germline V gene encodes CDR1 SGHRS and CDR2 YFSETQ. Trimming at V came to 0 bases and at J to 2 bases, leaving 5 bases not matched to a gene. CDR3 length: 17 residues. Here the CDR3 DNA reads TGCGCCAGCAGCTTGGCGGGACAGGGGGCCATCAACACTGAAGCTTTCTTT. Translation: CASSLAGQGAINTEAFF.

The chain couples TRBV6-5 to TRBJ1-2, with TRBD1 matching over 7 bases. The length of the CDR3 is 15 residues. The germline gives CDR1 MNHEY, CDR2 SVGAGI. Trimming cost V 0 bases and J 5 bases; bases outside gene matches: 6. CDR3 sequence (DNA): TGTGCCAGCAGTTACTCAGGGGGCGGGCAGTATGGCTACACCTTC. This codes for CASSYSGGGQYGYTF.

This clone was recorded once. The J gene is TRBJ2-3, the V gene TRBV5-1; 7 bases fit TRBD1. Trimming cost V 0 bases and J 12 bases; bases outside gene matches: 7. CDR1 SGHRS and CDR2 YFSETQ come from the germline V gene. This CDR3 is 13 amino acids long. The CDR3 bases are TGCGCCAGCAGCTTGGAGGGGGCCCCGGATCAGTATTTT. Encoded protein: CASSLEGAPDQYF.

The chain has TRBV2 and TRBJ2-1; unclear D gene. Between the trimmed V and J ends, which lost 7 bases and 6 bases, there was a span of 4 bases. The CDR3 runs 10 residues. Germline V gene lookup returns CDR1 SNHLY and CDR2 FYNNEI. CDR3 DNA sequence: TGTGCCAGCAAAGGCAATGAGCAGTTCTTC. Protein: CASKGNEQFF.

A word on this clone: The sample holds other DNA sequences that translate to the same CDR3. This chain uses TRBV28 with TRBJ2-1; D is unclear. Germline assignment: CDR1 MDHEN and CDR2 SYDVKM. The CDR3 contains 13 residues. With 2 bases removed from V and 4 bases from J, the gap between germline ends came to 6 bases. The CDR3 protein is CASSLKPYNEQFF. The CDR3 DNA sequence: TGTGCCAGCAGTTTAAAACCTTACAATGAGCAGTTCTTC.